This TCR beta chain was found in a study of cytomegalovirus exposure and HLA in healthy donors listed by TCRdb under 2017. Regarding the study in general: In an earlier analysis of about 560 of the donors, roughly 300 Gb of sequence data and 120 million or so unique TCR beta sequences from roughly 200 million T cells were reported. An early release that covered around 590 HLA-typed donors contained about 300 gigabases of sequencing data and tens of millions of unique TCR sequences. Of the roughly 400 genotyped donors, less than 90% were placed in the genetic ancestry cluster associated with self-reported Caucasian donors. The study aimed to test whether signatures of past pathogen exposure could be identified by cataloging public T cell receptors. The study used immunosequencing to profile the T cell repertoires of under 700 subjects and linked those repertoires to cytomegalovirus serostatus. In addition to the first cohort of 666 subjects, a separate validation cohort of 120 different subjects was used. To predict cytomegalovirus infection status, the study combined high-throughput TCR immunosequencing, statistical association of individual TCRs with disease status, and machine learning. To study patterns of TCR occurrence, a later analysis re-analyzed previously published TCR beta repertoires from 550 to 800 donors and added high-resolution HLA genotyping. The later analysis used no new phenotypic data to find candidate immune exposures, relying instead on TCR beta sequences and their occurrence across donors. To decide whether each TCR beta V gene segment behaved as functional or pseudogenic, an earlier analysis of 587 of the donors relied on high-throughput TCR beta sequencing. Donor age, sex, ethnicity and CMV serostatus were compiled alongside the repertoire data. A later genetic analysis took genome-wide SNP genotypes for about three fifths of the 666 donors and used that subset as a discovery cohort. Every repertoire in the discovery cohort had been generated on one and the same sequencing platform. Both class I and class II loci were covered by HLA typing, at four-digit resolution. The number of donors typed differed by locus, with roughly 620-630 for A, B, C, DRB1 and DQB1, roughly 520 for DQA1, approximately 570 for DPA1, and approximately 470 for DPB1. Because of strong linkage in the cohort, five DR-DQ haplotypes were treated as single units for association and clustering. Among several hundred genotyped donors of the cohort, an average of approximately 220,000 unique TCR beta nucleotide sequences was sequenced per donor, of which about 18% were non-productive. Paper-wide results and their limitations: Cytomegalovirus status was reported to be diagnosed by the classifier with high specificity and sensitivity in both the original and validation cohorts. A later analysis found that HLA-associated TCR beta chains were more clonally expanded and had lower generation probabilities than equally common non-associated chains. Only TCR beta chains were sequenced in this cohort, and the absence of alpha or paired-chain data limited detectable features. The 87-base-pair reads could not distinguish some IMGT-functional V segments, including TRBV6-2 and TRBV6-3, so those segments were excluded. The authors suggested that the approach could potentially be extended to other disease states and immunological phenotypes. According to a later analysis, most CMV-associated TCR beta chains appeared to be HLA-restricted, and the HLA associations seemed to be driven largely by CMV exposure. In a later analysis, TCR association rates were found to vary across HLA loci, with the most associated TCRs seen for DRB1 alleles and the fewest for HLA-C alleles. V-gene and J-gene trimming of TCR beta chains was associated with a missense DCLRE1C variant in a later genetic analysis, and the association was replicated in an independent cohort. While some public TCRs were present in many individuals, most TCR sequences turned up only very rarely across donors. A group of highly shared sequence variants was considered likely to be a technical artifact of the sequencing pipeline. A further reported finding was that TCR beta sequences accurately predicted the HLA-A and HLA-B alleles for most subjects in the first cohort. The study listed 150 to 200 TCR beta chains as associated with cytomegalovirus. Sequencing depth was assumed to be roughly uniform across donors in the presence/absence analyses, though that assumption may not hold. Because some donors lacked HLA typing at each locus, the association tests relied only on the typed subset. A later analysis associated about 17,000 TCR beta sequences with specific HLA alleles at a false discovery rate of 0.05. In an earlier analysis of some 500 of the donors, most TCR beta V segments appeared in productive rearrangements about 87% or about 30% of the time, broadly matching IMGT annotations. Over 15 rarely observed V segments, including chromosome 9 orphons, were excluded from the earlier analysis of a few hundred of the donors because counts were too low. For the cohort, immune exposure information was limited to CMV serostatus. When HLA alleles, especially DR and DQ, strongly co-occurred, TCR associations were difficult to assign to individual alleles. In vitro tests confirmed that three of the cytomegalovirus-associated TCR beta chains recognize cytomegalovirus antigens. A later analysis reported that several top co-occurrence clusters appeared linked to parvovirus B19, influenza, CMV and Epstein-Barr virus. Linkage disequilibrium might explain the correlated functional status among segregating V segments, but an unknown experimental factor could not be ruled out. According to a later genetic analysis, donors in an Asian-associated ancestry cluster had fewer N-insertions in productive TCRs than the roughly 700-donor mean.

The method behind the library was the immunoSEQ multiplex PCR assay. A mixture of 60 forward primers for TCR Vbeta segments and 13 reverse primers for TCR Jbeta segments was used in the multiplex PCR. The CDR3 region of rearranged TCR beta genes was amplified from genomic DNA with a multiplex PCR assay. The Illumina HiSeq System was used to sequence the amplified TCR beta libraries as 87-base-pair reads. On the authors' methods: In a later analysis, tens of millions of unique TCR beta chains were counted across the approximately 620 repertoires, and roughly 11 million of these chains were shared by at least two donors. To remove PCR and sequencing errors, raw reads were error-corrected and collapsed into unique sequences using a nearest-neighbor algorithm that merged closely related sequences. V, D and J gene segments were assigned by aligning CDR3 sequences to IMGT reference sequences. For a sequence to be retained, a match of at least six nucleotides to both a V gene segment and a J gene segment was required. A rearrangement was called productive if the CDR3 had no stop codons and remained in frame with V and J, and every other rearrangement was called non-productive. CDR3 was defined according to IMGT convention as the region running from the second conserved V-encoded cysteine to the conserved J-encoded phenylalanine. The earlier analysis of roughly 590 of the donors excluded sequences that lacked an unambiguous match to a single V gene segment. An earlier analysis of around 600 of the donors classified V segments as functional when productive rearrangements were above 56.7% and as segregating when the standard deviation between donors was above 5%. To diagnose cytomegalovirus status from the catalog of TCR beta chain sequences, a statistical classification framework was built. In a later analysis, V and J genes were assigned by comparing TCR nucleotide sequences against IMGT/GENE-DB human TR gene sequences. Using the TCRdist pipeline, a later analysis assigned CDR3 sequences along with most-parsimonious VDJ recombination scenarios. In a later analysis, each TCR beta chain was defined by its CDR3 amino acid sequence together with its V-gene family, and reads lacking a unique V-gene family were excluded. In a later analysis, a few hundred highly shared, low-generation-probability nucleotide sequences were removed to address suspected cross-contamination and a sequencing artifact. For each public chain, a later analysis derived a clonal expansion index from normalized ranks of inferred template counts within each repertoire. In a later analysis, generation probabilities were computed using a VDJ recombination model fitted to out-of-frame rearrangements, and the results were checked against IGoR. A later analysis scored TCR-TCR, TCR-HLA and TCR-CMV co-occurrence with hypergeometric tests, applying a repertoire-size bias correction to TCR pairs. In a later analysis, false discovery rates were estimated by permuting HLA or CMV assignments 20 times. In a later analysis, co-occurring TCRs were grouped using DBSCAN, with TCRdist sequence similarity added in when clustering inside HLA-allele-positive subsets. Repertoires with fewer than 30,000 or more than 120,000 public chains were left out of co-occurrence clustering, as were about 5 repertoires with anomalous nucleotide sharing. TCRdb stores this immuneACCESS table with in-frame sequences only. Part of the clones is absent; in the studies checked, under half of the shortfall reflects unresolved V genes, and no reason is known for the rest. V and J calls plus clone size are reproduced from that table; the DNA served to infer D and trimming. The sample's records list some 41,000 clones. 4% of the sample rests with the top ten.

In total, more than 500 healthy bone marrow donors made up the cohort. All cohort members were sampled while nominally healthy, although unrecorded immune exposures were likely present. The donor was CMV seronegative and belonged to the group of around 400 seronegative cohort members. Every donor gave a peripheral blood sample, and the peripheral blood mononuclear cells from that sample were used for TCR beta sequencing. Genomic DNA was extracted from the blood cell samples with the Qiagen DNeasy Blood Extraction Kit. About this clone itself: No cognate antigen has been identified for it.

V lost 0 bases and J lost 7 bases; the stretch between them is 15 bases long. Looking up the germline V gene (reference sequence) yields CDR1 GTSNPN and CDR2 SVGIG. Including cysteine and phenylalanine, the CDR3 has 15 amino acids. Only the CDR3 DNA stays, 45 bases, in frame from base 1. This TCR was recovered from a male donor in good health and CMV-seronegative. Material: PBMCs. The receptor chain draws on TRBV30 and TRBJ2-2, with TRBD1 perhaps the D gene, on 6 matching bases. The CDR3 reads as follows: CAWSVVGAAVGELFF. The nucleotides are TGTGCCTGGAGTGTTGTGGGGGCCGCGGTCGGGGAGCTGTTTTTT.